This TCR beta chain was identified during a study of blood T cells in healthy people across ages. In terms of origin and age, donors were healthy Caucasian individuals from Russia aged roughly 6 to 90. Next came a second PCR, run for about 7 to 12 cycles, which used a sample-barcoded 5' primer along with a J-beta primer mix. TCRdb reanalysed the 5' RACE reads using MiXCR and keeps one entry per CDR3 protein. The data contain about 720,000 distinct CDR3 sequences, 20% to 25% of them singletons. Points from the study as a whole: Because donor CMV status was unknown, expanded clonotype changes were possibly confounded. The study found more naive CD4+ cells and higher diversity in long-lived than aged donors. Strong correlation was found linking TCR beta diversity to naive T cell percentage.

Regarding this clonotype: The antigen remains unidentified.

The receptor was derived from a man aged 70-80 years in good health. What was sequenced was blood.

In nucleotides, the CDR3 is TGTGCCAGCAGCCGAAGAGGGGAGGAGTTCTTC. Amino acid sequence: CASSRRGEEFF. The V call is TRBV14, the J call TRBJ2-1, with D possibly being TRBD2 (6 bases). From germline, CDR1 is SGHDN and CDR2 FVKESK. The CDR3 spans 11 residues. Trimming removed 4 bases at V and 14 bases at J, with 12 bases between.